The clone carrying this TCR beta chain showed up just a few times. No progression to ophthalmopathy during 18 months of follow-up defined stable disease. Clinical symptoms, serum thyroxine and TRAb, thyroid ultrasound and orbital computed tomography were used for the diagnoses. PBMCs came from around 10 ml fresh peripheral blood. The sample comes from a study of T cells in Graves' hyperthyroidism and ophthalmopathy. The CDR3 extends over 13 amino acids. V lost 1 base and J lost 13, with 14 bases in between. Amplified TCR beta CDR3 regions came from RNA transcripts. With the HTBI primer set, the TCR CDR3 went through a first round of RT-PCR. A single record per CDR3 protein comes from TCRdb applying MiXCR to the multiplex PCR reads. The top ten hold roughly 50% of the sample, which has over 200,000 distinct CDR3 sequences, roughly 15% seen once.

This chain links TRBV12-3 or TRBV12-4 with TRBJ2-1; D remains ambiguous. Source material: blood. This TCR came from a man aged 50 or older with Graves' hyperthyroidism. CDR3 in amino acids: CASSLGETSKQFF. CDR3 DNA: TGTGCCAGCAGTTTAGGTGAGACTTCTAAACAGTTCTTC.